This TCR beta chain was recorded in a study of early T cells in non-severe SARS-CoV-2 infection. Study-level background: Sequenced material consisted of bulk RNA (from unsorted whole blood), and chains were unpaired.

Study-wide results and limits: The matching step, a VDJdb search, favored anti-spike CD8 responses and missed private and CD4 specificities.

The protocol attached unique molecular identifiers to individual cDNA molecules. TCRdb recomputed calls from the 5' RACE reads with MiXCR, one row per CDR3 protein. The table lists about 77,000 distinct CDR3 sequences, over 9% of them singletons. V lost 5 bases, J lost 11 bases, and 20 bases lay in between. This CDR3 has 14 residues. Per germline, CDR1 SGHTA and CDR2 FQGTGA. In its sample, this clonotype was seen a few times. Its antigen remains unidentified. Sequencing input: whole blood. The clonotype originates from an adult who was a healthcare worker with PCR-confirmed SARS-CoV-2 infection or an uninfected control (not recorded which). The chain carries TRBV7-3 and TRBJ2-3; perhaps TRBD1 as D (7 bases). CDR3 coding DNA: TGTGCCAGCAGCCTGGACAGGAGACCGGAGGGGCAGTATTTT. Amino acids: CASSLDRRPEGQYF.